This TCR beta chain was sequenced for a study of T cell changes during pregnancy in multiple sclerosis. Clones were sequenced by immunoSEQ multiplex PCR, and TCRdb holds only the in-frame ones, with some missing. In the table there are some 100,000 clones, 94% of which are singletons. V trimming: 5 bases; J trimming: 5 bases; junction bases outside the gene matches: 8. The CDR3 consists of 16 residues. Germline lookup yields CDR1 SGHTA and CDR2 FQGNSA. This rearrangement joins TRBV7-2 to TRBJ2-7; 14 bases are shared with TRBD2. The receptor was isolated from a female donor with multiple sclerosis, enrolled in a pregnancy study. The sequenced sample was peripheral blood, obtained before pregnancy. The CDR3 spells CASSLSRLAGGDEQYF. The CDR3 region has the DNA TGTGCCAGCAGCCTTAGTCGACTAGCGGGAGGGGACGAGCAGTACTTC.